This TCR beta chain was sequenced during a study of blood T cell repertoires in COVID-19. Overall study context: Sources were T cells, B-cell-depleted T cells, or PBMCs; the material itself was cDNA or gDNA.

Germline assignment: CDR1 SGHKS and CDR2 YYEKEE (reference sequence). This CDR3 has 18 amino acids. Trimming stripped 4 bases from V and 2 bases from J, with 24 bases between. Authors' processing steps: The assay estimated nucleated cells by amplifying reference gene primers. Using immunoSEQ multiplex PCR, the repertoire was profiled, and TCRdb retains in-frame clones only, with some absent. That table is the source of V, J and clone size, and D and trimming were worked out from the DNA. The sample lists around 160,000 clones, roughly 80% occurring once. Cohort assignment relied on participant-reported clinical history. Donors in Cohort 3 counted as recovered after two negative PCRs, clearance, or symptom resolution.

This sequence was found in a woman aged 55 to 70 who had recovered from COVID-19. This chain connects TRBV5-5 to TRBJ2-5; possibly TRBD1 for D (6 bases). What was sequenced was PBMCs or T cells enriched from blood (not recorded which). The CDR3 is CASSDLTWGPRAQETQYF. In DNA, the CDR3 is TGTGCCAGCAGCGACCTTACTTGGGGGCCCAGAGCACAAGAGACCCAGTACTTC.